These 29 T cell receptor beta chains came from one sample sequenced in a study of cytomegalovirus exposure and HLA in healthy donors. Both 60 Vbeta primers and 13 Jbeta primers went into the PCR. Using immunoSEQ multiplex PCR, the repertoire was profiled, and TCRdb retains in-frame clones only, with some absent. This table has 150,000 to 200,000 clones, around three quarters appearing once. The sample taken for sequencing was PBMCs. Every receptor here comes from a woman aged 50 to 60 in good health and CMV-seronegative.

J is TRBJ2-3 and V is TRBV27; TRBD2 matches at 8 bases. The trim removed 6 bases at V and 5 bases at J, leaving 7 bases unmatched. The germline V gene encodes CDR1 MNHEY and CDR2 SMNVEV (reference sequence). CDR3 size: 14 residues. The CDR3 bases are TGTGCCAGCAGGAGCGGGAGTGGTATAGATACGCAGTATTTT. Its translation: CASRSGSGIDTQYF.

The chain uses TRBV28 and TRBJ2-4; TRBD2 matches 15 bases. Trimming at V came to 5 bases and at J to 0 bases, leaving 11 bases not matched to a gene. Germline lookup yields CDR1 MDHEN and CDR2 SYDVKM. The CDR3 sequence is 20 residues long. The CDR3 region is CASSGQGGLAGGVAKNIQYF. The CDR3 DNA sequence: TGTGCCAGCAGTGGACAGGGCGGACTAGCGGGAGGGGTAGCCAAAAACATTCAGTACTTC. The full variable domain, with the rest looked up from reference TRBV28 and TRBJ2-4, is DVKVTQSSRYLVKRTGEKVFLECVQDMDHENMFWYRQDPGLGLRLIYFSYDVKMKEKGDIPEGYSVSREKKERFSLILESASTNQTSMYLCASSGQGGLAGGVAKNIQYFGAGTRLSVL.

A word on this clone: The sample carries other DNA sequences with the same CDR3. The chain recombines TRBV2 with TRBJ2-7, with 7 nucleotides matching TRBD1. Trimming at V came to 6 bases and at J to 0 bases, leaving 5 bases not matched to a gene. This CDR3 is built from 14 residues. Germline loops: CDR1 SNHLY, CDR2 FYNNEI. CDR3 nucleotides: TGTGCCAGCAGGAGAGGACAGGCCTCCTACGAGCAGTACTTC. It encodes CASRRGQASYEQYF.

To note about this clone: Relative to the germline gene, one junction end is altered; a read error may explain this. The chain links TRBV28 to TRBJ1-2; D is perhaps TRBD1 (5 bases). This CDR3 has 14 amino acids. CDR1 MDHEN and CDR2 SYDVKM come from the germline V gene. CDR3 DNA: TGTGCCAGCAGTGGACGGAGGGGCGACTATGGCTACCCCTTC. Translated: CASSGRRGDYGYPF.

This clone was detected a few times. The chain employs TRBV4-2 and TRBJ2-7; D ambiguous. This CDR3 has 14 residues. CDR1 and CDR2 (germline): LGHNA, YNFKEQ. V was shortened by 0 bases and J by 2 bases, with 8 bases between the two germline ends. The CDR3 DNA follows: TGTGCCAGCAGCCAAGAGGGCAGCACCTACGAGCAGTACTTC. It specifies CASSQEGSTYEQYF.

The rearrangement uses TRBV7-2 and TRBJ2-7; 12 nucleotides align to TRBD1. Trimming cost V 5 bases and J 0 bases; bases outside gene matches: 8. Germline-derived CDR1 and CDR2 are SGHTA and FQGNSA. The length of the CDR3 is 17 residues. The CDR3 DNA reads TGTGCCAGCAGCCGGGCTCCGGGACAGGGGGCCTCCTACGAGCAGTACTTC. Its protein product is CASSRAPGQGASYEQYF.

The V call is TRBV15, the J call TRBJ2-3, with 10 bases matching TRBD1. Germline assignment: CDR1 LNHNV and CDR2 YYDKDF (reference sequence). The trim removed 5 bases at V and 2 bases at J, leaving 7 bases unmatched. The CDR3 has 16 amino acids. The DNA for the CDR3 is TGTGCCACCAGCCCGGGACAGGGGTCGGACACAGATACGCAGTATTTT. Its translation: CATSPGQGSDTDTQYF. The variable domain in full, completed from reference TRBV15 and TRBJ2-3, reads DAMVIQNPRYQVTQFGKPVTLSCSQTLNHNVMYWYQQKSSQAPKLLFHYYDKDFNNEADTPDNFQSRRPNTSFCFLDIRSPGLGDTAMYLCATSPGQGSDTDTQYFGPGTRLTVL.

The chain is built from TRBV5-1 and TRBJ2-7, with 10 bases fitting TRBD1. Germline V gene data show CDR1 as SGHRS and CDR2 as YFSETQ. CDR3 size: 15 residues. The J segment lost 7 bases and the V segment lost 2 bases, leaving 9 bases of the junction unmatched. CDR3 sequence (DNA): TGCGCCAGCAGCTTCTCGGGACAGGGGTCGGAGGAGCAGTACTTC. Its protein product is CASSFSGQGSEEQYF.

This clone was detected a few times. The V call is TRBV28, the J call TRBJ2-1; TRBD2 aligns across 10 bases. This CDR3 comprises 15 residues. The V and J ends lost 6 bases and 3 bases, in that order; junction bases with no gene match: 5. Germline V gene data show CDR1 as MDHEN and CDR2 as SYDVKM. Here the CDR3 DNA reads TGTGCCAGCAGAACCAGGACTAGCGGCTACAATGAGCAGTTCTTC. This sequence encodes CASRTRTSGYNEQFF.

The chain recombines TRBV28 with TRBJ2-6, with 10 positions matching TRBD1. The CDR3 covers 16 residues. V lost 5 bases and J lost 4; bases outside the gene matches: 5. CDR1 and CDR2 from the germline V gene are MDHEN and SYDVKM. CDR3 sequence reads: CASSRQGASGANVLTF. CDR3 coding DNA: TGTGCCAGCAGTCGACAGGGGGCCTCGGGGGCCAACGTCCTGACTTTC.

V gene TRBV28 combines with J gene TRBJ1-2; D is unclear. The CDR3 consists of 12 residues. Trimming stripped 8 bases from V and 3 bases from J, with 10 bases between. CDR1 is MDHEN and CDR2 is SYDVKM in the germline V gene. The CDR3 coding sequence is TGTGCCAGCTTAGACACCTACTATGGCTACACCTTC. This sequence encodes CASLDTYYGYTF.

The rearrangement uses TRBV15 and TRBJ1-3; 8 bases match TRBD1. CDR3 length: 16 residues. From germline, CDR1 is LNHNV and CDR2 YYDKDF (reference sequence). V lost 2 bases and J lost 3; bases outside the gene matches: 6. DNA for the CDR3: TGTGCCACCAGCAGAAAGACAGGGGTTGGTGGAAACACCATATATTTT. It translates to CATSRKTGVGGNTIYF.

The gene calls are TRBV4-1 and TRBJ1-3; D is unclear. Trimming pared 0 bases from V and 4 bases from J, leaving 22 bases between. In germline, CDR1 is MGHRA, CDR2 YSYEKL. The CDR3 runs 19 residues. In DNA form, the CDR3 reads TGCGCCAGCAGCCAAGATGCATCCCCACCCGTTGTGCGGGGAAACACCATATATTTT. Protein product: CASSQDASPPVVRGNTIYF.

The chain carries TRBV7-2 and TRBJ2-7, with 11 bases fitting TRBD2. Per the germline V gene, CDR1 is SGHTA and CDR2 is FQGNSA. The V gene end was trimmed by 5 bases and the J gene end by 4 bases; junction bases not matched to a gene: 10. The CDR3 spans 16 residues. CDR3 DNA sequence: TGTGCCAGCAGCGCCCCTTCCGGGACTAGCGGTTACGAGCAGTACTTC. Translation: CASSAPSGTSGYEQYF.

This chain joins TRBV7-2 and TRBJ2-5; 12 bases align to TRBD2. The DNA end is more similar to TRBJ2-7, so the J call may be wrong. From germline, CDR1 is SGHTA and CDR2 FQGNSA. The CDR3 sequence is 17 residues long. As DNA, the CDR3 is TGTGCCAGCAGCTTAGAGGGACTAGCGGGCCAGGCCTACGAGCAGTACTTC. It specifies CASSLEGLAGQAYEQYF.

The CDR3 sequence: CASGLSTGGSYEQYF. The DNA of the CDR3 is TGTGCTAGTGGTTTGTCTACAGGGGGGAGCTACGAGCAGTACTTC. The rearrangement links TRBV12-5 to TRBJ2-7; 8 nucleotides align to TRBD1. The CDR3 consists of 15 residues. From germline, CDR1 is LGHNT and CDR2 FRNRAP. The J segment lost 3 bases and the V segment lost 2 bases, leaving 6 bases of the junction unmatched.

This clone was recorded a few times. The rearrangement uses TRBV28 and TRBJ1-2; D is uncertain. The CDR3 contains 14 residues. The V end lost 1 base, the J end lost 4 bases, and 10 bases lay between the germline ends. Germline V CDR1 and CDR2: MDHEN, SYDVKM. The CDR3 nucleotides read TGTGCCAGCAGTTTATCTCACACCTCCTATGGCTACACCTTC. This encodes CASSLSHTSYGYTF.

This clone was detected a few times. The chain joins TRBV7-6 to TRBJ2-3; 8 bases are shared with TRBD1. This CDR3 is built from 16 residues. After removal of 1 base from V and 1 base from J, the junction contained 4 bases not matched to a gene. Germline lookup yields CDR1 SGHVS and CDR2 FNYEAQ. CDR3 DNA sequence: TGTGCCAGCAGCTTAGGAGCGACAGGGGGCACAGATACGCAGTATTTT. Translated, it gives CASSLGATGGTDTQYF.

J is TRBJ1-2 and V is TRBV19; 7 positions match TRBD1. V lost 3 bases, J lost 3 bases, and 4 bases stayed unmatched. CDR3 size: 14 residues. Germline-derived CDR1 and CDR2 are LNHDA and SQIVND (reference sequence). For the CDR3, the DNA is TGTGCCAGTAGTATTTGGGACAGAGACTATGGCTACACCTTC. Amino acids: CASSIWDRDYGYTF.

CDR3 bases: TGTGCCAGCAGTTTCCAGGGGAGCAATCAGCCCCAGCATTTT. Translation gives CASSFQGSNQPQHF. This chain uses TRBV27 with TRBJ1-5; maybe TRBD1 (6 bases). The length of the CDR3 is 14 residues. V was pared by 3 bases and J by 1 base, with 7 bases between. The germline gives CDR1 MNHEY, CDR2 SMNVEV (reference sequence).

This sequence joins TRBV11-2 and TRBJ2-1, with no clear D. Trimming pared 1 base from V and 9 bases from J, leaving 7 bases between. The CDR3 runs to 12 residues. Germline values: CDR1 SGHAT, CDR2 FQNNGV. The CDR3 region is CASSLVSIEQFF. In DNA, the CDR3 is TGTGCCAGCAGCTTAGTTAGCATTGAGCAGTTCTTC.

In its sample, this clone was seen once. The gene calls are TRBV5-6 and TRBJ2-1, with 7 positions matching TRBD1. The CDR3 extends over 16 amino acids. Germline CDR1 SGHDT, CDR2 YYEEEE. The J segment lost 4 bases and the V segment lost 1 base, leaving 8 bases of the junction unmatched. CDR3: CASSLTGANVYNEQFF. The CDR3 DNA follows: TGTGCCAGCAGCTTGACAGGGGCGAACGTTTACAATGAGCAGTTCTTC. Full variable domain (remainder filled in from reference TRBV5-6 and TRBJ2-1): DAGVTQSPTHLIKTRGQQVTLRCSPKSGHDTVSWYQQALGQGPQFIFQYYEEEERQRGNFPDRFSGHQFPNYSSELNVNALLLGDSALYLCASSLTGANVYNEQFFGPGTRLTVL.

This sequence joins TRBV30 and TRBJ1-2, with TRBD1 as a possible D gene (6 bases). The germline V and J ends were trimmed by 2 bases and 6 bases, with 13 bases remaining between them. This CDR3 is built from 13 residues. CDR1 and CDR2 (germline): GTSNPN, SVGIG (reference sequence). CDR3 sequence reads: CAWSQGQGNGYTF. The CDR3 nucleotides are TGTGCCTGGAGTCAGGGTCAGGGGAATGGCTACACCTTC.

This clone was counted a few times. The chain combines TRBV2 with TRBJ2-1; a possible D gene is TRBD2 (5 bases). This CDR3 is built from 16 residues. Germline assignment: CDR1 SNHLY and CDR2 FYNNEI. Trimming cost V 7 bases and J 0 bases, with 16 bases left between them. CDR3 sequence reads: CASILEDSSSYNEQFF. The CDR3 region has the DNA TGTGCCAGCATACTCGAGGACTCAAGCTCCTACAATGAGCAGTTCTTC. Supplemented by reference TRBV2 and TRBJ2-1, the full variable domain reads EPEVTQTPSHQVTQMGQEVILRCVPISNHLYFYWYRQILGQKVEFLVSFYNNEISEKSEIFDDQFSVERPDGSNFTLKIRSTKLEDSAMYFCASILEDSSSYNEQFFGPGTRLTVL.

The rearrangement links TRBV28 to TRBJ2-1; D possibly corresponds to TRBD2 (6 bases). The CDR3 is 12 residues long. Deletions cut 6 bases from V and 7 bases from J, with 10 bases between. CDR1 is MDHEN and CDR2 is SYDVKM in the germline V gene. In DNA, the CDR3 is TGTGCCAGCAGCCTGACTAGAAATGAGCAGTTCTTC. As protein: CASSLTRNEQFF. Together with reference TRBV28 and TRBJ2-1, the CDR3 gives the full variable domain: DVKVTQSSRYLVKRTGEKVFLECVQDMDHENMFWYRQDPGLGLRLIYFSYDVKMKEKGDIPEGYSVSREKKERFSLILESASTNQTSMYLCASSLTRNEQFFGPGTRLTVL.

The chain couples TRBV18 to TRBJ2-1; the D gene is possibly TRBD2 (5 bases). Looked up from germline, CDR1 is KGHSH and CDR2 is LQKENI. This CDR3 contains 16 residues. The V and J ends lost 4 bases and 3 bases respectively, with 16 bases between them. The chain's CDR3 is CASSRRTSNLYNEQFF. As DNA, the CDR3 is TGTGCCAGCTCACGACGAACTAGTAACCTCTACAATGAGCAGTTCTTC.

A few counts support this clone. V gene TRBV7-6 combines with J gene TRBJ1-2; D unresolved. Trimming took off 1 base at V and 5 bases at J, with 11 bases between the two ends. CDR1 and CDR2 from the germline V gene are SGHVS and FNYEAQ. The CDR3 has 14 residues. CDR3 residues: CASSLGGAWYGYTF. The CDR3 DNA sequence: TGTGCCAGCAGCTTAGGGGGAGCCTGGTATGGCTACACCTTC. Together with reference TRBV7-6 and TRBJ1-2, the CDR3 gives the full variable domain: GAGVSQSPRYKVTKRGQDVALRCDPISGHVSLYWYRQALGQGPEFLTYFNYEAQQDKSGLPNDRFSAERPEGSISTLTIQRTEQRDSAMYRCASSLGGAWYGYTFGSGTRLTVV.

The V gene is TRBV6-1, the J gene TRBJ2-2; 12 nucleotides match TRBD2. Looked up from germline, CDR1 is MNHNS and CDR2 is SASEGT. V trimming: 3 bases; J trimming: 4 bases; junction bases outside the gene matches: 6. CDR3 length equals 17 residues. CDR3 loop: CASSDELAGGLTGELFF. In DNA, the CDR3 is TGTGCCAGCAGTGACGAACTAGCGGGGGGACTCACCGGGGAGCTGTTTTTT.

This CDR3 reads CASSLRTLTSPTDTQYF. CDR3 coding DNA: TGTGCCAGCAGTTTAAGGACCCTGACTAGCCCCACAGATACGCAGTATTTT. The chain is built from TRBV27 and TRBJ2-3; 7 bases are shared with TRBD2. The CDR3 is 17 amino acids. V shed 2 bases and J 2 bases; nucleotides not matched to a gene: 10. Germline V CDR1 and CDR2: MNHEY, SMNVEV (reference sequence).